The 5 T cell receptor beta chains below were found in one sample sequenced in a study of technical replicates of blood from a handful of donors. Clones were sequenced by immunoSEQ multiplex PCR, and TCRdb holds only the in-frame ones, with some missing. In the table there are roughly 97,000 clones, 95% to 97% of which are singletons. The sequenced material came from T cells isolated from PBMCs. The receptors stem from a human donor in good health.

Concerning this clone itself: The sample holds other DNA sequences that translate to the same CDR3. The chain links TRBV9 to TRBJ2-2, with 8 bases that match TRBD1. V shed 2 bases, J shed 6 bases, and the junction held 0 bases outside the gene matches. Germline lookup yields CDR1 SGDLS and CDR2 YYNGEE. The CDR3 contains 13 residues. This CDR3 reads CASSVTGAGELFF. The CDR3 DNA follows: TGTGCCAGCAGCGTGACAGGGGCCGGGGAGCTGTTTTTT.

V is TRBV28 and J is TRBJ2-7, with D uncertain. CDR1 and CDR2 from the germline V gene are MDHEN and SYDVKM. The V end was cut by 8 bases, the J end by 4 bases, with 15 bases between. The CDR3 sequence is 13 residues long. The CDR3 nucleotides read TGTGCCAGCTACCCTGGTCCAGGATACGAGCAGTACTTC. As protein: CASYPGPGYEQYF. Full variable domain (missing parts from reference TRBV28 and TRBJ2-7): DVKVTQSSRYLVKRTGEKVFLECVQDMDHENMFWYRQDPGLGLRLIYFSYDVKMKEKGDIPEGYSVSREKKERFSLILESASTNQTSMYLCASYPGPGYEQYFGPGTRLTVT.

The chain uses TRBV30 and TRBJ1-5, with unresolved D. The germline gives CDR1 GTSNPN, CDR2 SVGIG (reference sequence). This CDR3 has 13 amino acids. Between the trimmed V and J ends, which lost 0 bases and 2 bases, there was a span of 5 bases. For the CDR3, the DNA is TGTGCCTGGAGTGTACTTGGCAATCAGCCCCAGCATTTT. Encoded protein: CAWSVLGNQPQHF.

V and J are TRBV5-8 and TRBJ1-1; 8 bases line up with TRBD1. Trimming removed 0 bases from V and 5 bases from J; junction bases left unmatched: 3. CDR3 length equals 14 residues. The germline V gene has CDR1 SGHTS and CDR2 YDEGEE. CDR3: CASSLGTGGTEAFF. DNA for the CDR3: TGTGCCAGCAGCTTGGGCACAGGGGGGACTGAAGCTTTCTTT.

This chain connects TRBV28 to TRBJ1-1; no reliable D call. Germline CDR1 is MDHEN and CDR2 is SYDVKM. The CDR3 sequence is 11 residues long. V was trimmed by 2 bases and J by 8 bases, leaving 6 bases between them. CDR3 amino acids: CASSLLREAFF. The CDR3 coding sequence is TGTGCCAGCAGTTTACTCAGAGAAGCTTTCTTT. Full variable domain (remainder filled in from reference TRBV28 and TRBJ1-1): DVKVTQSSRYLVKRTGEKVFLECVQDMDHENMFWYRQDPGLGLRLIYFSYDVKMKEKGDIPEGYSVSREKKERFSLILESASTNQTSMYLCASSLLREAFFGQGTRLTVV.